This TCR beta chain was found in a study of T cells in Graves' hyperthyroidism and ophthalmopathy. Amplification yielded TCR beta CDR3 regions, with RNA transcripts as the source. In the first-round RT-PCR of the TCR CDR3, the HTBI primer set was used. MiXCR, run by TCRdb on the multiplex PCR reads, gives a single entry per CDR3 protein. Here the sample spans 700,000 or so distinct CDR3 sequences, approximately 14% being singletons. Germline V gene data show CDR1 as SEHNR and CDR2 as FQNEAQ (reference sequence). J lost 5 bases, V lost 5 bases, and 17 bases had no gene match. This CDR3 contains 18 residues. The sample holds many counts of this clonotype.

This receptor was obtained from a woman aged 45-59 years with Graves' ophthalmopathy. This chain connects TRBV7-9 to TRBJ2-5; 10 nucleotides agree with TRBD2. Sequencing was carried out using blood. DNA for the CDR3: TGTGCCAGCAGCGTCCTTAGTGCTAGCGGGAGTTTTAGGGAGACCCAGTACTTC. Translating it yields CASSVLSASGSFRETQYF.